A selection of T cell receptor beta chains follows, all from one sample in a study of radiotherapy plus CTLA-4 blockade in lung cancer. The method was immunoSEQ multiplex PCR; TCRdb's version includes in-frame clones alone and lacks a portion of them. The table has 84,000 or so clones, about 80% seen once; the top ten hold about 15%. Source: peripheral blood, taken from a patient treated with radiotherapy plus ipilimumab. The receptors stem from a human donor with non-small cell lung cancer that progressed on radiotherapy plus ipilimumab. The CDR3 runs from the conserved cysteine through the conserved F or W. The D gene is left open where the match is weak. The listing skips clone size in some rows; elsewhere it reads once, few, many or a size class.

>.|TRBD2|TRBJ2-7|TRBV27
CASSPLTSRREYF
TGTGCCAGCAGTCCGCTGACTAGCAGACGGGAGTACTTC
>.|TRBD1|TRBJ2-7|TRBV15
CATSRDRESSYEQYF
TGTGCCACCAGCCGAGACAGGGAGAGCTCCTACGAGCAGTACTTC
>.|.|TRBJ2-7|TRBV28
CASSLWQGYGSYEQYF
TGTGCCAGCAGTTTATGGCAGGGGTACGGCTCCTACGAGCAGTACTTC
>.|.|TRBJ1-2|TRBV4-3
CASSQDEGYGYTF
TGCGCCAGCAGCCAAGATGAGGGCTATGGCTACACCTTC
>.|.|TRBJ1-2|TRBV16
CASSQSSPGFGYGYTF
TGTGCCAGCAGCCAATCGAGTCCGGGATTTGGGTATGGCTACACCTTC
>.|.|TRBJ2-3|TRBV7-9
CASSLSGSTDTQYF
TGTGCCAGCAGCTTAAGCGGGAGCACAGATACGCAGTATTTT
>.|.|TRBJ1-4|TRBV27
CASSGTPVTNEKLFF
TGTGCCAGCAGTGGGACACCGGTGACTAATGAAAAACTGTTTTTT
>.|.|TRBJ1-3|TRBV6-5
CASSYSGTEKNTIYF
TGTGCCAGCAGTTACTCCGGGACGGAAAAAAACACCATATATTTT
>.|.|TRBJ2-5|TRBV27
CASSFRASGSETQYF
TGTGCCAGCAGTTTTAGGGCAAGCGGGTCAGAGACCCAGTACTTC
>.|.|TRBJ1-6|TRBV9
CASSPRRGENSPLHF
TGTGCCAGCAGCCCCCGGCGGGGTGAGAATTCACCCCTCCACTTT
>few|.|TRBJ2-3|TRBV18
CASSPSPGKSTDTQYF
TGTGCCAGCTCACCTAGTCCTGGTAAAAGCACAGATACGCAGTATTTT
>.|.|TRBJ1-1|TRBV5-5
CASSLGGGGTGTEAFF
TGTGCCAGCAGCTTAGGAGGAGGGGGGACGGGGACTGAAGCTTTCTTT
>.|.|TRBJ2-3|TRBV5-4
CASSLGTRAQGTDTQYF
TGTGCCAGCAGCTTGGGCACGCGTGCTCAGGGGACAGATACGCAGTATTTT
>.|TRBD1|TRBJ2-6|TRBV6-5
CASSTGVSGANVLTF
TGTGCCAGCAGTACAGGGGTCTCTGGGGCCAACGTCCTGACTTTC
>.|.|TRBJ2-7|TRBV6-1
CASSDRIYEQYF
TGTGCCAGCAGTGATCGCATCTACGAGCAGTACTTC
>few|TRBD1|TRBJ2-3|TRBV7-3
CASSSGGAGTDTQYF
TGTGCCAGCAGCTCAGGGGGCGCGGGCACAGATACGCAGTATTTT
>.|TRBD2|TRBJ2-2|TRBV5-6
CASILSGGAGELFF
TGTGCCAGCATCCTGAGCGGGGGGGCCGGGGAGCTGTTTTTT
>.|.|TRBJ1-2|TRBV7-3
CASSPDTSLYGYTF
TGTGCCAGCAGCCCCGACACCAGCCTCTATGGCTACACCTTC
>once|.|TRBJ1-2|TRBV5-4
CASSLANPRDRGYYGYTF
TGTGCCAGCAGCTTGGCCAATCCCCGGGACCGCGGCTATTATGGCTACACCTTC
>few|.|TRBJ2-3|TRBV11-2
CASSFGFTDTQYF
TGTGCCAGCAGCTTCGGGTTCACAGATACGCAGTATTTT
>.|.|TRBJ2-7|TRBV5-1
CASSLGLAPTYEQYF
TGCGCCAGCAGCTTAGGGTTAGCGCCTACCTACGAGCAGTACTTC
>few|.|TRBJ1-1|TRBV6-4
CASSRSGGTEAFF
TGTGCCAGCAGTAGGAGCGGCGGCACTGAAGCTTTCTTT
>once|TRBD1|TRBJ2-7|TRBV28
CASSRRDRGYEQYF
TGTGCCAGCAGCCGCCGGGACAGGGGCTACGAGCAGTACTTC
>.|TRBD1|TRBJ1-1|TRBV11-3
CASSRPQGGNTEAFF
TGTGCCAGCAGCCGACCACAGGGGGGTAACACTGAAGCTTTCTTT
>.|.|TRBJ2-7|TRBV28
CASGAGSGEQYF
TGTGCCAGCGGAGCAGGGTCTGGCGAGCAGTACTTC
>.|.|TRBJ1-2|TRBV2
CASSESQGHGYTF
TGTGCCAGCAGTGAATCACAGGGCCATGGCTACACCTTC
>.|TRBD2|TRBJ2-3|TRBV7-3
CASSLTPAGVGTDTQYF
TGTGCCAGCAGCTTAACCCCAGCGGGAGTTGGCACAGATACGCAGTATTTT
>.|.|TRBJ1-2|TRBV5-1
CASSLGSGPGYTF
TGCGCCAGCAGCTTGGGTTCGGGGCCAGGCTACACCTTC
>.|TRBD1|TRBJ2-3|TRBV7-8
CASSFPGQGDTQYF
TGTGCCAGCAGCTTCCCAGGACAGGGAGATACGCAGTATTTT
>.|TRBD1|TRBJ2-7|TRBV5-1
CASSKQGESWYEQYF
TGCGCCAGCAGCAAACAGGGGGAAAGTTGGTACGAGCAGTACTTC
>.|.|TRBJ1-2|TRBV7-2
CASSPGGATQRGYTF
TGTGCCAGCAGCCCCGGCGGTGCGACGCAGCGGGGCTACACCTTC
>.|TRBD1|TRBJ1-1|TRBV4-2
CASSQTGQGLSFF
TGTGCCAGCAGCCAGACTGGACAGGGGCTGTCTTTCTTT
>once|.|TRBJ2-3|TRBV6-6
CASKRESYTQYF
TGTGCCAGCAAGAGGGAATCGTATACGCAGTATTTT
>.|TRBD2|TRBJ2-1|TRBV7-2
CASSFFLAGGPWNEQFF
TGTGCCAGCAGCTTTTTCCTCGCGGGAGGGCCATGGAATGAGCAGTTCTTC
>.|TRBD2|TRBJ2-1|TRBV5-1
CASSFRTSGEQFF
TGCGCCAGCAGCTTCAGGACTAGCGGGGAGCAGTTCTTC
>.|TRBD1|TRBJ1-1|TRBV19
CASSFVQGAGEAFF
TGTGCCAGTAGTTTCGTCCAGGGGGCAGGTGAAGCTTTCTTT
>.|TRBD1|TRBJ1-4|TRBV4-3
CASSQDGGVRGGEKLFF
TGCGCCAGCAGCCAAGATGGAGGGGTCAGGGGGGGTGAAAAACTGTTTTTT
>.|TRBD1|TRBJ2-1|TRBV30
CAWTTGVYNEQFF
TGTGCCTGGACCACAGGGGTATACAACGAGCAGTTCTTC
>.|.|TRBJ2-7|TRBV18
CASSPRRDSYEQYF
TGTGCCAGCTCACCACGGAGAGACTCCTACGAGCAGTACTTC
>.|TRBD1|TRBJ2-1|TRBV5-4
CASSRDRGGNEQFF
TGTGCCAGCAGCCGTGACAGGGGGGGCAATGAGCAGTTCTTC
>.|.|TRBJ2-4|TRBV11-1
CASSAVLESAKNIQYF
TGTGCCAGCAGCGCTGTCCTAGAATCGGCCAAAAACATTCAGTACTTC
>once|.|TRBJ1-6|TRBV19
CASSATRPKGNSPLHF
TGTGCCAGTAGTGCAACCCGACCAAAGGGAAATTCACCCCTCCACTTT
>few|TRBD1|TRBJ1-2|TRBV4-1
CASSNPGTGGFGYTF
TGCGCCAGCAGCAACCCCGGGACAGGGGGCTTTGGCTACACCTTC
>.|TRBD1|TRBJ1-1|TRBV28
CASSLGQGVQGAFF
TGTGCCAGCAGCCTGGGACAGGGAGTCCAGGGAGCTTTCTTT